The clone carrying this T cell receptor (beta chain) showed up many times. These data come from a study of neurological immune-mediated disorders. The V end lost 4 bases, the J end lost 2 bases, and 19 bases lay between the germline ends. This CDR3 is built from 17 residues. Germline values: CDR1 SGHRS, CDR2 YFSETQ. One entry per CDR3 protein, called by TCRdb with MiXCR from the 5' RACE reads. The table lists 40,000 to 55,000 distinct CDR3 sequences, approximately 10% of them singletons, with about 20% in the top ten. The sequenced material came from PBMCs. The V and J genes are TRBV5-1 and TRBJ2-1; TRBD2 might be the D (7 bases). The sequence was collected from a woman in her thirties or forties with HTLV-1-associated myelopathy (HAM/TSP). The CDR3 DNA reads TGCGCCAGCAGCAATGAGGGGGGGGAAAGGACCTACAATGAGCAGTTCTTC. Its translation: CASSNEGGERTYNEQFF.